Shown below are 15 T cell receptor beta chains from a single sample sequenced in a study of PD-1 blockade in classical Hodgkin lymphoma. Clones were read by immunoSEQ multiplex PCR, and TCRdb kept only the in-frame ones, dropping some. This repertoire shows about 40,000 clones, 80% to 90% found once; its top ten account for 7% to 9.5%. Every patient was affected by relapse after autologous stem cell transplantation, while exposure to brentuximab vedotin was not uniform. Source: peripheral blood mononuclear cells (PBMCs), taken at baseline. The receptor set was obtained from a human donor with classical Hodgkin lymphoma.

The rearrangement links TRBV9 to TRBJ2-3; D call uncertain. Trimming took off 0 bases at V and 0 bases at J, with 11 bases between the two ends. The CDR3 loop spans 16 amino acids. Germline CDR1 is SGDLS and CDR2 is YYNGEE. CDR3 in DNA: TGTGCCAGCAGCGTAGGAAGATTTTCTAGCACAGATACGCAGTATTTT. Protein: CASSVGRFSSTDTQYF.

The chain uses TRBV12-5 and TRBJ2-7; a possible D gene is TRBD2 (6 bases). The V gene lost 1 base and the J gene lost 8 bases, with 12 bases spanning the gap. This CDR3 comprises 13 residues. Germline V gene sequence: CDR1 LGHNT, CDR2 FRNRAP. CDR3 in DNA: TGTGCTAGTGGTTTGGGGGACTTATTACAGCAGTACTTC. Its translation is CASGLGDLLQQYF.

CDR3 sequence (DNA): TGTGCCAGCTCTCCAAGGGTGGGGGGCATCAATCAGCCCCAGCATTTT. Amino acids: CASSPRVGGINQPQHF. The chain uses TRBV28 and TRBJ1-5, with a weak D call TRBD1 (6 bases). Germline V gives CDR1 MDHEN, CDR2 SYDVKM. V lost 8 bases and J 3 bases, leaving 20 bases between the germline ends. This CDR3 is 16 amino acids long.

The chain is built from TRBV6-5 and TRBJ1-4; D perhaps matches TRBD1 (6 bases). V was clipped by 6 bases and J by 4 bases, with 15 bases between them. CDR1 and CDR2 from the germline V gene are MNHEY and SVGAGI. The CDR3 is 15 amino acids. CDR3 coding DNA: TGTGCCAGCAGCCCTGGCAGGGGTGGTAATGAAAAACTGTTTTTT. It specifies CASSPGRGGNEKLFF.

CDR3 region: CASRESSGNTIYF. The CDR3 bases are TGCGCCAGCAGGGAAAGCTCTGGAAACACCATATATTTT. The genes are TRBV5-1 and TRBJ1-3; D is unresolved. This CDR3 comprises 13 residues. V lost 5 bases and J lost 0, with 6 bases in between. The germline V gene has CDR1 SGHRS and CDR2 YFSETQ.

The V and J genes are TRBV11-2 and TRBJ2-7; 7 positions agree with TRBD1. CDR3 size: 16 residues. V lost 8 bases, J lost 2 bases, and 15 bases stayed unmatched. Germline CDR1 reads SGHAT; CDR2 reads FQNNGV. The CDR3 region has the DNA TGTGCCAGCCGGCCACGGATCAGGGACAGTACCTACGAGCAGTACTTC. Protein sequence: CASRPRIRDSTYEQYF.

The gene calls are TRBV10-3 and TRBJ2-3; 11 nucleotides line up with TRBD1. Losses at the gene ends were 7 bases for V and 4 bases for J; bases not matched to a gene: 4. The CDR3 consists of 14 residues. CDR1 is ENHRY, CDR2 SYGVKD, per germline. The DNA of the CDR3 is TGTGCCATCACGCCGGGACAGGGGGCAGATACGCAGTATTTT. This gives the protein CAITPGQGADTQYF.

This clone was seen a handful of times. The rearrangement joins TRBV10-3 to TRBJ1-6; D perhaps matches TRBD1 (5 bases). The V gene lost 4 bases and the J gene lost 8 bases, with 18 bases spanning the gap. This CDR3 region has 16 residues. CDR1 is ENHRY, CDR2 SYGVKD, per germline. The CDR3 reads CAISARTQGRDSPLHF. The CDR3 nucleotides read TGTGCCATCAGTGCCCGGACACAAGGAAGGGATTCACCCCTCCACTTT.

This chain joins TRBV11-2 and TRBJ2-5; TRBD2 might be the D (6 bases). Deletions cut 0 bases from V and 5 bases from J, with 10 bases between. Germline V gene sequence: CDR1 SGHAT, CDR2 FQNNGV. This CDR3 region has 14 residues. CDR3 in amino acids: CASSLDRGRETQYF. Written as DNA, the CDR3 is TGTGCCAGCAGCTTAGATCGGGGGAGGGAGACCCAGTACTTC.

This clone came up once. The gene calls are TRBV10-3 and TRBJ2-2; TRBD2 matches at 8 bases. Looked up from germline, CDR1 is ENHRY and CDR2 is SYGVKD. After removal of 6 bases from V and 7 bases from J, the junction contained 10 bases not matched to a gene. The CDR3 contains 15 residues. The CDR3 coding sequence is TGTGCCATCAGCCCGGGACTAGGGGTCGTCGGGGAGCTGTTTTTT. Amino acid sequence: CAISPGLGVVGELFF.

This rearrangement joins TRBV28 to TRBJ2-1, with 12 bases fitting TRBD2. V gave up 5 bases and J gave up 1 base; unmatched junction bases: 12. The CDR3 totals 19 residues. Germline V gives CDR1 MDHEN, CDR2 SYDVKM. This CDR3 is CASSPLGLAGGRSYNEQFF. For the CDR3, the DNA is TGTGCCAGCAGTCCCTTGGGGCTAGCGGGAGGGAGATCCTACAATGAGCAGTTCTTC.

The CDR3 coding sequence is TGTGCCAGCTCATGGGACACCGGGGAGCTGTTTTTT. This gives the protein CASSWDTGELFF. This rearrangement joins TRBV18 to TRBJ2-2; D is unclear. Trimming stripped 5 bases from V and 3 bases from J, with 4 bases between. Germline V lookup: CDR1 KGHSH, CDR2 LQKENI. CDR3 length equals 12 residues.

The rearrangement joins TRBV4-2 to TRBJ1-2; TRBD1 matches 8 bases. Unmatched junction bases numbered 5, after V lost 0 bases and J lost 8 bases. Per the germline V gene, CDR1 is LGHNA and CDR2 is YNFKEQ. The CDR3 consists of 14 residues. The CDR3 coding sequence is TGTGCCAGCAGCCAAGATGGGACAGGAAAAGGCTACACCTTC. Its translation is CASSQDGTGKGYTF.

The DNA for the CDR3 is TGTGCCAGCGCGGACGGGGGACACCTTAGCAATCAGCCCCAGCATTTT. Encoded protein: CASADGGHLSNQPQHF. The V and J genes are TRBV6-4 and TRBJ1-5; D is possibly TRBD1 (6 bases). V lost 8 bases and J lost 0, with 17 bases in between. This CDR3 spans 16 amino acids. From germline, CDR1 is MRHNA and CDR2 SNTAGT.

This chain links TRBV5-1 with TRBJ2-3; 9 bases align to TRBD1. Germline assignment: CDR1 SGHRS and CDR2 YFSETQ. J was trimmed by 4 bases and V by 5 bases; bases with no gene match: 8. This CDR3 contains 15 residues. The CDR3 sequence: CASRGQGEGPDTQYF. CDR3 DNA sequence: TGCGCCAGCAGGGGACAGGGCGAGGGGCCAGATACGCAGTATTTT.